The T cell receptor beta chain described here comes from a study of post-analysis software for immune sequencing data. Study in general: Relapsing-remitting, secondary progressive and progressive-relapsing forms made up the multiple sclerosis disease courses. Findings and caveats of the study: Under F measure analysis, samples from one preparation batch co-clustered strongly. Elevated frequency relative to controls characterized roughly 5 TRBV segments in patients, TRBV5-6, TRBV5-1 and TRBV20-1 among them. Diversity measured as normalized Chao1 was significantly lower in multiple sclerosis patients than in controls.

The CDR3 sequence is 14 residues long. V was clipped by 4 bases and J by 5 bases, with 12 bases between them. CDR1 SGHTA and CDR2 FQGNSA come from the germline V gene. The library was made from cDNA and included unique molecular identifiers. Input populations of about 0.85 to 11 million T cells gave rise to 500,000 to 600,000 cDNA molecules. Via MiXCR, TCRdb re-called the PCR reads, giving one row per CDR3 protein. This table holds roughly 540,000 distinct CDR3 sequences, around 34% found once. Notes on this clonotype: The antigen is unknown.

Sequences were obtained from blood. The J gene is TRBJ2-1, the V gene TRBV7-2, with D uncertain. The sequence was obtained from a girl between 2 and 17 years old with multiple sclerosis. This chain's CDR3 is CASSSRPYNNEQFF. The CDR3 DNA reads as TGTGCCAGCAGCTCCCGTCCGTATAACAATGAGCAGTTCTTC.